The entry that follows covers one T cell receptor beta chain sequence. The data are from a study of blood T cell repertoires in COVID-19. Study in general: Researchers got acute and convalescent COVID-19 samples from the United States, Italy and Spain. In each case, the material was cDNA or gDNA derived from T cells, B-cell-depleted T cells, or PBMCs.

The V gene end was trimmed by 5 bases and the J gene end by 3 bases; junction bases not matched to a gene: 9. The germline V gene has CDR1 SGHVS and CDR2 FQNEAQ. This CDR3 region has 18 residues. Authors' methods: From reference gene primer amplification, estimates of nucleated cell counts were derived. This table comes from immunoSEQ multiplex PCR, and its TCRdb copy is limited to in-frame clones, with some not included. V, J and clone size reflect that table, while D and trimming were determined from the DNA. Among approximately 110,000 clones listed, roughly two thirds were seen once. The chain joins TRBV7-8 to TRBJ2-3; 15 bases fit TRBD2. The receptor was derived from a man older than 75 with acute or convalescent COVID-19. Sequenced input: peripheral blood. The CDR3 DNA reads TGTGCCAGCAGCGACTGGGGACTAGCGGGAGGATCTACAGATACGCAGTATTTT. Translation: CASSDWGLAGGSTDTQYF.